This T cell receptor (beta chain) emerged from a study of T cell responses to AZD1222 COVID-19 vaccine (dated by TCRdb to 2020 to 2023). General notes on the study: Because spike-specific TCR depth and breadth did not differ between the two schedules, AZD1222 recipients who got a second dose at roughly 4 weeks were pooled with those who got a second dose at roughly 12 weeks. TCR sequencing was performed for roughly 240 trial participants, of whom 200 to 210 were given two doses of AZD1222 and 26 were given two doses of MenACWY control vaccine. Trial participants were enrolled by age into subgroups of 18-55, 56-69 and 70-plus years, and around 150, 28 and 57 TCR-sequenced participants, respectively, were included in these subgroups. Results and caveats for the whole study, not just this receptor: Conclusions about previously exposed vaccinees are limited, since just six AZD1222 recipients were seropositive for SARS-CoV-2 at baseline. In the small 56-69-year group, the increase in depth fell short of significance, most likely because of low power. Participants were mostly white British, with more females than males. The authors suggested clonal diversity may have been underestimated. Nearly half of unique spike-specific TCRs reportedly recognized epitopes outside regions mutated in the B.1.351 and B.1.1.7 variants. Because no day 14 peak-response samples were available, repertoires were characterized only after the peak T cell response. CD4 TCRs associated with the vaccine covered the entire spike protein, and the dominant responses were in regions 160-218 and 743-854. Spike-specific TCR breadth and depth rose significantly after two AZD1222 doses compared with day 0 and with MenACWY recipients.

The trim is 0 bases for V and 4 bases for J, with a gap of 16 bases between the germline ends. The CDR3 measures 16 amino acids from cysteine to phenylalanine. Just the 48-base CDR3 DNA is kept, in frame starting at base 1. CDR1 and CDR2 were assigned from the germline V gene (reference sequence) as MNHEY and SMNVEV. Regarding this clone: Its binding antigen is unknown. No much larger clone is present one base from it, and per-base qualities are unavailable.

The CDR3 regions of human TCRbeta chains were analyzed by immunosequencing. As for the authors' bioinformatics: Repertoire TCRs were checked for matches against a reference library of SARS-CoV-2-specific TCRs that had been generated using the MIRA antigen-specificity platform. Breadth was defined as the fraction of unique TCRs that were SARS-CoV-2-associated. Depth was defined as the fraction of total T cells that were SARS-CoV-2-associated. Using the MIRA data, each spike-specific TCR was mapped to the spike region that the TCR reacts to and placed in a CD4 or CD8 class. Log10-transformed breadth and depth values were compared by one-way ANOVA with Sidak's multiple comparisons tests. TCRdb took over this immuneACCESS table, retaining in-frame rearrangements with V and J assigned. Such tables are incomplete; in checked studies, under half of the missing clones stem from an unresolved V gene, and the remainder is unexplained. V and J calls plus clone size are reproduced from that table; the DNA served to infer D and trimming. Within this sample are about 170,000 clones, with about 88% of them counted one time only. 1.5% to 2% of the sample belongs to the ten largest clones.

The label giving this sample's time point can be read as: baseline before first vaccination. Vaccinee samples came from UK trials COV001 and COV002, including a single-blind randomized controlled phase 2/3 trial of AZD1222 (ChAdOx1 nCoV-19) in healthy adults. For TCRbeta chain sequencing, PBMC samples from trial participants were taken at day 0 and at day 28 after the second dose. This material consisted of peripheral blood, taken on day 0 of AZD1222 vaccination. The chain joins TRBV27 to TRBJ2-7, and perhaps TRBD1 as D gene, on 6 matching bases. The TCR was taken from an adult in good health. The CDR3: CASSLSAQGGLYEQYF. The DNA sequence is given as TGTGCCAGCAGTTTATCCGCACAAGGGGGATTATACGAGCAGTACTTC.